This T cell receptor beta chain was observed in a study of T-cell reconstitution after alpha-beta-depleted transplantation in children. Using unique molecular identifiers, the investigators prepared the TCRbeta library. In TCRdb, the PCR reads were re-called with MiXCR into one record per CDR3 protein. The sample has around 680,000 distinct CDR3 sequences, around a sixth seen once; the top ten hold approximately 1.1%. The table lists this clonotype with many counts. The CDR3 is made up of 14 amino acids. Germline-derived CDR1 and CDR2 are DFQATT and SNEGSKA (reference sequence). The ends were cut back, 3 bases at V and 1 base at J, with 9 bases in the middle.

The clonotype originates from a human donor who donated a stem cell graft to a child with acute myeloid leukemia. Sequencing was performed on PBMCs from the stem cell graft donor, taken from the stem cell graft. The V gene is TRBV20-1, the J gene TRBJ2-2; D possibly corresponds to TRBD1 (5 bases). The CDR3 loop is CSASNRMNTGELFF. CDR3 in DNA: TGCAGTGCTAGTAACAGGATGAACACCGGGGAGCTGTTTTTT.